What follows describes a single TCR beta chain. The antigen this receptor binds is unknown. The record has no base qualities; no much larger clone is one base away. The CDR3 contains 13 residues, cysteine and phenylalanine counted. The kept DNA is CDR3 alone, 39 bases in frame from the first base. V is pared back by 5 bases and J by 4 bases, with 9 bases lying between the germline termini. For CDR1 and CDR2, the germline V gene lists SGHVS and FQNEAQ. Genomic DNA was extracted from sorted cells for sequencing of the TCRbeta CDR3 region. The immunoSEQ Assay was used to sequence the TCRbeta CDR3 regions. TCRdb took over this immuneACCESS table, retaining in-frame rearrangements with V and J assigned. Such tables are incomplete; in checked studies, under half of the missing clones stem from an unresolved V gene, and the remainder is unexplained. This sample holds under 25,000 clones; roughly 80% were observed only once. In total, the top ten clones hold 20% to 30% of the sample.

This entry is derived from a study of OX40 agonist ivuxolimab in advanced cancers. General notes on the study: The costimulatory receptor OX40 (CD134) was targeted by ivuxolimab, a fully human IgG2 agonistic monoclonal antibody. Intravenous ivuxolimab was administered to patients every 2 weeks at six dose levels: 0.01, 0.1, 0.3, 1.5, 3 and 10 mg/kg. Of the approximately 54 patients in dose escalation, about 20 had hepatocellular carcinoma, roughly 15 had melanoma, 9 had renal cell carcinoma and 9 had head and neck cancer. In the dose-escalation cohort, 70% to 90% of patients were male, and the mean age was 60 years with a range of about 20 to 79. Patients were allowed to have had prior anti-PD-1, anti-PD-L1 or anti-CTLA-4 therapy, and approximately 41% of the dose-escalation patients had previously received checkpoint inhibitors. Partial responses were achieved by three dose-escalation patients, of whom one had hepatocellular carcinoma and two had cutaneous melanoma. The purpose of peripheral TCRbeta sequencing was to test whether ivuxolimab changed TCR sequence diversity and led to clonal T-cell expansion. The monotherapy dose-escalation portion (N of about 50 patients) of the phase I ivuxolimab trial is reported in the paper.

Broader findings and caveats from the paper: Low levels of normalized T-cell clonal expansion were also seen in some patients who did not respond. At doses from 0.1 to 3.0 mg/kg, clonal expansion was seen in both CD4+ and CD8+ blood T cells between baseline and week 6. The antigen specificity of the clonally expanded peripheral T cells was not determined. After ivuxolimab, expanded clones were on average more numerous among CD8+ T cells than among CD4+ T cells. In partial responders in the 0.1-3.0 mg/kg groups, normalized peripheral clonal expansion was found to be among the lowest, especially among CD8+ T cells.

The trial excluded patients who had a history of autoimmune disease or were on systemic immunosuppression. Peripheral blood for TCR sequencing was collected from all dose cohorts at baseline, on cycle 4 day 1, and on cycle 7 day 1. The samples were taken from a phase I, first-in-human, multicenter, open-label dose-escalation trial of ivuxolimab. Adults with locally advanced or metastatic melanoma, renal cell, hepatocellular, or head and neck squamous cell carcinoma were enrolled in the trial. Before TCR sequencing, CD4+ and CD8+ T cells were separately sorted from peripheral blood. The clonotype comes from an adult with an advanced solid tumor such as melanoma, head and neck, liver or kidney cancer. The chain couples TRBV7-8 to TRBJ2-1, with an unclear D gene assignment. The sequences come from CD4+ or CD8+ T cells sorted from blood, collected in a trial of the OX40 agonist ivuxolimab. CDR3 loop: CASSPIGYNEQFF. The sequenced DNA: TGTGCCAGCAGCCCGATAGGGTACAATGAGCAGTTCTTC.